Given below is one TCR beta chain in context. Each patient's relapse followed autologous stem cell transplantation, and brentuximab vedotin exposure varied. Generated by immunoSEQ multiplex PCR, the TCRdb table keeps only in-frame clones and is missing some. The data contain about 46,000 clones, approximately 70% of them singletons. This sample was taken from a study of PD-1 blockade in classical Hodgkin lymphoma. This TCR was sampled from a human donor with classical Hodgkin lymphoma. The sequencing here drew on peripheral blood mononuclear cells (PBMCs), taken at baseline.

The CDR3 sequence is CASSPPSGRGLEQYF. Written as DNA, the CDR3 is TGTGCCAGCTCACCACCGTCCGGGAGAGGTCTCGAGCAGTACTTC. The rearrangement joins TRBV18 to TRBJ2-7; D is possibly TRBD2 (6 bases). CDR1 and CDR2 from the germline V gene are KGHSH and LQKENI. CDR3 length: 15 residues. The V gene lost 0 bases and the J gene lost 6 bases, with 15 bases spanning the gap.